Below, 29 T cell receptor beta chains from the same sample are listed, as sequenced in a study of blood T cells in healthy people across ages. Then a second PCR, running about 6 to 12 cycles, was carried out with a sample-barcoded 5' primer and a J-beta primer mix. TCRdb processed the 5' RACE reads anew with MiXCR; each CDR3 protein has one entry. The sample lists about a million distinct CDR3 sequences; about 48% were seen once. The sample was blood. All receptors derive from a man younger than 40 in good health.

This chain links TRBV4-2 with TRBJ2-7; 11 bases line up with TRBD2. Germline trimming cut 0 bases from V and 5 bases from J; bases unmatched to any gene: 9. Germline CDR1 and CDR2: LGHNA and YNFKEQ. This CDR3 is 17 amino acids long. CDR3 residues: CASSQDGSASGGNEQYF. CDR3 DNA: TGTGCCAGCAGCCAAGATGGGTCGGCTAGCGGGGGGAACGAGCAGTACTTC.

Points on this clonotype: One end of the junction varies from germline; a read error may be responsible. The rearrangement uses TRBV6-2 or TRBV6-3 and TRBJ1-1; possibly TRBD1 for D (5 bases). This CDR3 region has 16 residues. Germline V lookup: CDR1 MNHEY, CDR2 SVGEGT. This chain's CDR3 is CASSDSTPGRFEQAFF. DNA for the CDR3: TGTGCCAGCAGTGACTCAACTCCGGGACGGTTCGAACAAGCTTTCTTT.

This clonotype was seen only a few times. The chain's CDR3 is CSGDRAHGYTF. The CDR3 DNA sequence: TGCAGCGGCGACAGGGCCCATGGCTACACCTTC. The V gene is TRBV20-1, the J gene TRBJ1-2; TRBD1 matches at 7 bases. CDR1 and CDR2 (germline): DFQATT, SNEGSKA (reference sequence). The CDR3 length is 11 residues.

The chain employs TRBV5-4 and TRBJ2-1; 7 nucleotides agree with TRBD1. CDR3 length equals 15 residues. V shed 3 bases, J shed 5 bases, and the junction held 8 bases outside the gene matches. Germline CDR1 SGHNT, CDR2 YYREEE (reference sequence). Written as DNA, the CDR3 is TGTGCCAGCAGCTACAGGGGCCTACGCCACAATGAGCAGTTCTTC. It is translated as CASSYRGLRHNEQFF.

V usage is TRBV20-1 and J usage is TRBJ2-7, with TRBD2 identical over 8 bases. The germline gives CDR1 DFQATT, CDR2 SNEGSKA (reference sequence). Losses at the gene ends were 5 bases for V and 2 bases for J; bases not matched to a gene: 5. This CDR3 region has 13 residues. CDR3: CSAPGGRPYEQYF. The CDR3 DNA follows: TGCAGTGCTCCGGGGGGGCGCCCCTACGAGCAGTACTTC.

The V gene is TRBV12-5, the J gene TRBJ1-2, with 7 positions matching TRBD1. After removal of 4 bases from V and 8 bases from J, the junction contained 7 bases not matched to a gene. CDR1 LGHNT and CDR2 FRNRAP come from the germline V gene. The length of the CDR3 is 13 residues. CDR3 sequence (DNA): TGTGCTAGTGGTTCGACAGGGCTGAGCGGCTACACCTTC. This codes for CASGSTGLSGYTF.

This CDR3 reads CASSVTSGVGDTQYF. CDR3 DNA: TGTGCCAGCAGCGTGACTAGCGGGGTGGGAGATACGCAGTATTTT. V and J are TRBV9 and TRBJ2-3; 11 positions match TRBD2. CDR3 length equals 15 residues. The J segment lost 5 bases and the V segment lost 2 bases, leaving 4 bases of the junction unmatched. The germline CDR1 and CDR2 sequences are SGDLS and YYNGEE.

In its sample, this clonotype was seen once. CDR3 nucleotides: TGTGCCAGCAGTCCCTATGGGGCAGGGGGCATCACCGGGGAGCTGTTTTTT. This translates into CASSPYGAGGITGELFF. The chain combines TRBV12-3 or TRBV12-4 with TRBJ2-2; 8 bases line up with TRBD1. The CDR3 runs to 17 residues. V was clipped by 5 bases and J by 4 bases; unmatched bases: 12.

This chain uses TRBV2 with TRBJ1-2; the D gene is possibly TRBD1 (6 bases). The CDR3 totals 13 residues. Deletions cut 6 bases from V and 8 bases from J, with 16 bases between. Germline assignment: CDR1 SNHLY and CDR2 FYNNEI. CDR3 coding DNA: TGTGCCAGCAGCGTACAGGGAAGGAAGGGCTACACCTTC. It specifies CASSVQGRKGYTF. Based on the CDR3 plus reference TRBV2 and TRBJ1-2, the full variable domain is EPEVTQTPSHQVTQMGQEVILRCVPISNHLYFYWYRQILGQKVEFLVSFYNNEISEKSEIFDDQFSVERPDGSNFTLKIRSTKLEDSAMYFCASSVQGRKGYTFGSGTRLTVV.

The V and J genes are TRBV6-2 or TRBV6-3 and TRBJ1-4; 7 bases match TRBD1. V dropped 0 bases and J dropped 8; count of bases not matched to a gene: 9. CDR1 and CDR2 (germline): MNHEY, SVGEGT. This CDR3 region has 16 residues. CDR3 amino acids: CASSYSRTGGNEKLFF. CDR3 in DNA: TGTGCCAGCAGTTACTCTCGGACAGGCGGAAACGAAAAACTGTTTTTT.

The J gene is TRBJ2-3, the V gene TRBV2; D remains unclear. From germline, CDR1 is SNHLY and CDR2 FYNNEI. This CDR3 is 12 amino acids long. The V gene lost 8 bases and the J gene lost 2 bases, with 8 bases spanning the gap. The CDR3 protein is CASRFLTDTQYF. The CDR3 DNA is TGTGCCAGCCGCTTCCTCACAGATACGCAGTATTTT.

The chain carries TRBV10-3 and TRBJ2-5; 12 bases fit TRBD1. The CDR3 covers 14 residues. The junction had 8 bases not matched to a gene; V was cut back by 4 bases and J by 11 bases. The germline gives CDR1 ENHRY, CDR2 SYGVKD. CDR3 residues: CAISGGTGGREQYF. The CDR3 DNA reads TGTGCCATCAGTGGAGGGACAGGGGGCCGAGAGCAGTACTTC.

There are a few counts of this clonotype. The rearrangement uses TRBV4-3 and TRBJ2-4; D is possibly TRBD2 (5 bases). V lost 3 bases, J lost 7 bases, and 25 bases lay in between. This CDR3 comprises 18 residues. From germline, CDR1 is LGHNA and CDR2 YSLEER. The CDR3: CASSQGRGDLPPTNIQYF. CDR3 sequence (DNA): TGCGCCAGCAGCCAGGGCCGGGGAGATCTACCCCCCACCAACATTCAGTACTTC.

V and J are TRBV7-2 and TRBJ1-3; D gene uncertain. The CDR3 loop spans 12 amino acids. V shed 6 bases and J shed 2 bases, with 5 bases lying between them. Germline CDR1 and CDR2: SGHTA and FQGNSA. DNA for the CDR3: TGTGCCAGCAGGCGCACTGGAAACACCATATATTTT. It translates to CASRRTGNTIYF.

J is TRBJ2-7 and V is TRBV4-2, with a possible D match to TRBD1 (5 bases). V shed 4 bases and J shed 5 bases, with 21 bases lying between them. The CDR3 is made up of 16 amino acids. Germline lookup yields CDR1 LGHNA and CDR2 YNFKEQ. The CDR3 loop is CASSPEPANQGHEQYF. CDR3 in DNA: TGTGCCAGCAGCCCAGAACCCGCAAATCAGGGCCACGAGCAGTACTTC.

This clonotype was seen a handful of times. The V gene is TRBV4-1, the J gene TRBJ1-1; 10 bases match TRBD1. V lost 1 base, J lost 6 bases, and 8 bases stayed unmatched. Germline lookup yields CDR1 MGHRA and CDR2 YSYEKL. CDR3 length: 16 amino acids. The CDR3 spells CASSQAPGTGEAEAFF. The CDR3 DNA reads as TGCGCCAGCAGCCAAGCCCCCGGGACAGGGGAGGCTGAAGCTTTCTTT.

The J gene is TRBJ1-5, the V gene TRBV9, with 12 bases identical to TRBD1. The CDR3 totals 15 residues. In germline, CDR1 is SGDLS, CDR2 YYNGEE. Germline trimming cut 0 bases from V and 6 bases from J; bases unmatched to any gene: 1. CDR3 protein: CASSVGDRGPQPQHF. In DNA form, the CDR3 reads TGTGCCAGCAGCGTAGGGGACAGGGGGCCTCAGCCCCAGCATTTT.

The rearrangement links TRBV29-1 to TRBJ2-4; TRBD1 might be the D (5 bases). The DNA end lines up better with TRBJ2-5; the J call may be wrong. This CDR3 comprises 13 residues. Germline V gives CDR1 SQVTM, CDR2 ANQGSEA. The CDR3 DNA sequence: TGCAGCGTTGTTCAACAGGTCCAAGAGACCCAGTACTTC. Amino acids: CSVVQQVQETQYF.

V gene TRBV4-1 combines with J gene TRBJ2-1, with 10 bases lining up with TRBD1. With V trimmed by 0 bases and J by 7 bases, 9 bases remained unmatched. The CDR3 is 17 residues long. The germline gives CDR1 MGHRA, CDR2 YSYEKL. CDR3 sequence reads: CASSQDLRTGGTNEQFF. CDR3 sequence (DNA): TGCGCCAGCAGCCAAGATCTCAGGACAGGGGGAACGAATGAGCAGTTCTTC.

The chain links TRBV7-9 to TRBJ2-4; D ambiguous. V gave up 7 bases and J gave up 2 bases, with 18 bases separating them. CDR1 and CDR2 from the germline V gene are SEHNR and FQNEAQ (reference sequence). There are 16 residues in the CDR3. The CDR3 is CASTFTQGDSKNIQYF. In nucleotides, the CDR3 is TGTGCCAGCACCTTCACACAAGGAGACTCCAAAAACATTCAGTACTTC.

The V and J genes are TRBV11-2 and TRBJ2-1, with TRBD2 matching 8 bases. CDR1 and CDR2 from the germline V gene are SGHAT and FQNNGV. V lost 5 bases, J lost 2 bases, and 5 bases stayed unmatched. This CDR3 region has 15 residues. CDR3 in amino acids: CASSQTSGPYNEQFF. The DNA for the CDR3 is TGTGCCAGCAGCCAAACTAGCGGCCCCTACAATGAGCAGTTCTTC.

The CDR3 spells CASSDGVLFGQETQYF. CDR3 DNA: TGTGCCAGCAGCGATGGGGTGCTCTTCGGCCAAGAGACCCAGTACTTC. The V call is TRBV25-1, the J call TRBJ2-5; D gene ambiguous. The CDR3 runs to 16 residues. The V and J ends lost 6 bases and 1 base respectively, with 18 bases between them. Germline V lookup: CDR1 MGHDK, CDR2 SYGVNS.

This clonotype has just a few counts. This chain connects TRBV7-9 to TRBJ2-3; the D gene is possibly TRBD2 (5 bases). CDR3 size: 13 residues. The germline gives CDR1 SEHNR, CDR2 FQNEAQ (reference sequence). V was clipped by 5 bases and J by 6 bases, with 12 bases between them. As DNA, the CDR3 is TGTGCCAGCAGCCAGGAGGATGAGGATACGCAGTATTTT. It specifies CASSQEDEDTQYF.

The rearrangement links TRBV12-3 or TRBV12-4 to TRBJ2-7; D uncertain. The CDR3 consists of 15 residues. The V gene lost 6 bases and the J gene lost 3 bases, with 18 bases spanning the gap. CDR3 loop: CASSFLRVGSYEQYF. The CDR3 DNA is TGTGCCAGCAGCTTTTTACGAGTTGGCAGCTACGAGCAGTACTTC.

The chain uses TRBV28 and TRBJ1-5; D is uncertain. The germline V and J ends were trimmed by 6 bases and 3 bases, with 3 bases remaining between them. The CDR3 runs to 11 residues. CDR1 and CDR2 (germline): MDHEN, SYDVKM. The CDR3 reads CASRANQPQHF. CDR3 DNA sequence: TGTGCCAGCAGGGCCAATCAGCCCCAGCATTTT.

The V and J genes are TRBV24-1 and TRBJ1-5; tentatively, D is TRBD1 (6 bases). V was pared by 5 bases and J by 6 bases, with 16 bases between. Germline lookup yields CDR1 KGHDR and CDR2 SFDVKD. The CDR3 contains 15 residues. CDR3 bases: TGTGCCACCAGTGCCGGCGCGGGGGCCGGTCAGCCCCAGCATTTT. Residues: CATSAGAGAGQPQHF.

About this clonotype itself: This may come from a read error, since a much larger clone is one base off. The CDR3 nucleotides are TGTGCCAGCAGTTTCATTGGAGCGGGGAGCGAGCAGTACGTC. Residues: CASSFIGAGSEQYV. This rearrangement joins TRBV27 to TRBJ2-5; 7 bases match TRBD2. The J call may be faulty, since TRBJ2-7 better matches the DNA end. Germline V gene sequence: CDR1 MNHEY, CDR2 SMNVEV (reference sequence). This CDR3 comprises 14 residues.

The chain uses TRBV4-1 and TRBJ1-1, with D perhaps matching TRBD1 (6 bases). This CDR3 has 15 amino acids. CDR1 and CDR2 (germline): MGHRA, YSYEKL. The V and J ends lost 1 base and 3 bases respectively, with 12 bases between them. The CDR3 reads CASSQGGRTDTEAFF. CDR3 DNA: TGCGCCAGCAGCCAAGGGGGACGGACAGACACTGAAGCTTTCTTT.

A word on this clonotype: Germline and junction disagree at one end, which may indicate a read error. Here the CDR3 reads CASKGRTGNSGANVPTF. DNA for the CDR3: TGTGCCAGCAAGGGCCGGACAGGGAACTCTGGGGCCAACGTCCCGACTTTC. This rearrangement joins TRBV14 to TRBJ2-6, with 8 bases matching TRBD1. The CDR3 spans 17 residues. Germline V gene data show CDR1 as SGHDN and CDR2 as FVKESK. The whole variable domain, filled in from reference TRBV14 and TRBJ2-6, reads EAGVTQFPSHSVIEKGQTVTLRCDPISGHDNLYWYRRVMGKEIKFLLHFVKESKQDESGMPNNRFLAERTGGTYSTLKVQPAELEDSGVYFCASKGRTGNSGANVPTFGAGSRLTVL.